The sample holds many counts of the clone carrying this T cell receptor (beta chain). The antigen is not known. This sample is part of a study of T cell repertoires in cytomegalovirus infection. Study-level information: Shared public TCR beta signatures pointed to both CMV infection and a matching HLA type. Study-wide findings and caveats: Carriers of CMV and the relevant HLA type were discriminated by public TCR beta frequency. The ex vivo response was dominated by HLA-C-restricted CMV-specific TCR beta clonotypes.

TCRdb re-called the reads through MiXCR, storing one row per CDR3 protein. Among about 920,000 distinct CDR3 sequences listed, approximately 32% were seen once. V lost 5 bases and J lost 5, with 23 bases in between. CDR3 size: 17 residues. Looked up from germline, CDR1 is SGHTA and CDR2 is FQGNSA. Sequenced here: cultured CD8+ T cells from PBMCs, sampled from culture after CMV antigen stimulation. V usage is TRBV7-2 and J usage is TRBJ2-3; a possible D gene is TRBD1 (6 bases). This receptor was identified in a human donor in good health (CMV status not recorded). Some clones in this sample may be carry-over from other donors' samples. CDR3 residues: CASSGNRDGPGEDTQYF. The CDR3 DNA sequence: TGTGCCAGCAGCGGCAACCGGGACGGCCCAGGGGAAGATACGCAGTATTTT.